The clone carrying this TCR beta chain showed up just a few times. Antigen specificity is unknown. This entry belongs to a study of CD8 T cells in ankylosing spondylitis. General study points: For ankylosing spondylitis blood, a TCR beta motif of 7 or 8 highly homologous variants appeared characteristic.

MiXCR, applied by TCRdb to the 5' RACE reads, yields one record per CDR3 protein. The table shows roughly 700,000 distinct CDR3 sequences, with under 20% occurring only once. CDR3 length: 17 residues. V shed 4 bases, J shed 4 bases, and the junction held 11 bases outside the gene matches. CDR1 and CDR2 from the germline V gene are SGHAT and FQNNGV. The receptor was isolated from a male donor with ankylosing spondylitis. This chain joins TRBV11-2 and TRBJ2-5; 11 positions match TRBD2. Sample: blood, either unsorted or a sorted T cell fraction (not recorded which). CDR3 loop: CASSSSGSGGAGETQYF. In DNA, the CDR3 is TGTGCCAGCAGCTCCTCCGGTAGCGGGGGGGCCGGAGAGACCCAGTACTTC.